This T cell receptor beta chain was observed in a study of blood T cell repertoires in COVID-19 (dated by TCRdb to 2020 to 2021). As for the study more broadly: The collaborator samples originated in the United States, Italy and Spain and spanned the acute and convalescent phases of COVID-19. Samples were obtained from the ongoing ImmuneRACE study (first 160 participants) and from about 1,300 subjects provided by 6 global collaborators. The prospective study material was composed of cDNA or gDNA derived from T cells, B-cell-depleted T cells, or PBMCs. Nearly every sample came with metadata listing a de-identified subject ID, COVID-19 status, age in years and sex. A freely available public database, intended as a resource for researchers studying the immune response to SARS-CoV-2, is where the repertoires were released. The dataset comprised deeply sampled blood TCRbeta repertoires from subjects exposed to, actively infected with, or recovered from COVID-19. Where available, HLA class I and class II types were taken from metadata supplied by the sample provider and were not determined by assay-based typing.

Based on the germline V gene, the CDR1 and CDR2 sequences are MDHEN and SYDVKM. The CDR3 goes from the cysteine to the phenylalanine over 15 residues. Only the CDR3 DNA stays, 45 bases, in frame from base 1. V is pruned by 5 bases and J by 12 bases, leaving 9 bases of the junction without a gene match. Paper-wide results and their limitations: The quantity of clinical and demographic metadata differed by source and by participant and was supplied without curation.

Whole blood was collected in K2EDTA tubes by collaborating institutions according to the institutions' own protocols. For TCRbeta analysis, collaborator samples were shipped as frozen whole blood, as isolated PBMCs, or as DNA extracted from either sample type. TCRbeta CDR3 regions were amplified from genomic DNA using the immunoSEQ Assay, a bias-controlled multiplex PCR. Per the original workflow: The number of nucleated cells in each sample was estimated by amplification of reference gene primers within the assay. Sequence reads were collapsed and filtered to measure the absolute abundance of every unique TCRbeta CDR3 rearrangement. For each sample, productive Simpson clonality was calculated as the square root of Simpson's diversity index over productive rearrangements. The immuneACCESS repertoire file appears here via TCRdb, limited to in-frame rearrangements. These files lack a portion of the clones; in checked studies, under half of the deficit traces to unresolved V genes, and the cause of the others is not known. V and J calls and clone size are given by that table; D and trimming were obtained from the DNA. The sample includes 90,000 or so clones, with around 86% observed a single time. The ten biggest clones cover under 8.5% of the sample.

This clone was seen only a few times. Its cognate antigen has yet to be identified. Per-base qualities were not stored, and no clone one base away is much larger. The material sequenced was peripheral blood. The receptor's source is a man in his forties or fifties with active COVID-19. Recombination linked TRBV28 to TRBJ2-1; TRBD2 agrees with 14 junctional bases. The bases read TGTGCCAGCAGTAAGCCGGGACTAGCGGGAGAGGGGCAGTTCTTC. It translates as CASSKPGLAGEGQFF. The full variable domain, completed from the reference TRBV28 and TRBJ2-1 proteins outside the CDR3, reads DVKVTQSSRYLVKRTGEKVFLECVQDMDHENMFWYRQDPGLGLRLIYFSYDVKMKEKGDIPEGYSVSREKKERFSLILESASTNQTSMYLCASSKPGLAGEGQFFGPGTRLTVL.